The present T cell receptor beta chain was sequenced within a study of blood T cell repertoires in COVID-19. Study-wide background: Acute-phase and convalescent COVID-19 samples originated in the United States, Italy and Spain. In each case, the material was cDNA or gDNA derived from T cells, B-cell-depleted T cells, or PBMCs.

V shed 5 bases, J shed 5 bases, and the junction held 7 bases outside the gene matches. The length of the CDR3 is 17 residues. The V gene's germline CDR1 is SEHNR and CDR2 FQNEAQ (reference sequence). Original processing methods: For nucleated cells, counts were estimated from reference gene primer amplification. Profiling relied on immunoSEQ multiplex PCR, and the TCRdb table lists in-frame clones only, not all of them. V, J and clone size derive from that table, while D and trimming were established from the DNA sequence. Seen here are about 50,000 clones, 86% observed once, and the top ten hold roughly 2.1%.

The chain combines TRBV7-9 with TRBJ2-1, with 15 bases that match TRBD2. The receptor was isolated from a woman aged 60-75 years with acute or convalescent COVID-19. Sequencing input: peripheral blood. CDR3 sequence (DNA): TGTGCCAGCAGCATTGGGACTAGCGGGAGGAGTGACAATGAGCAGTTCTTC. This sequence encodes CASSIGTSGRSDNEQFF.